This T cell receptor beta chain was profiled in a study of shared clonotypes between healthy human individuals. General observations from the study: Only a few donors were included, so the genetic and exposure-history diversity represented was limited.

The DNA input per sorted-subset replicate PCR was 200 ng, corresponding to 25,000 to 30,000 T cell genomes. Some clones are missing from TCRdb's copy, which holds only in-frame ones; the method was immunoSEQ multiplex PCR. There are about 1.5 million clones in the sample; roughly 96% occur only once, and roughly 1.2% lies in the top ten. Recent vaccinations or acute infections were absent in the healthy HIV-negative adult donors. The CD4+ fraction was divided into a CD45RA+ naive subset and a CD45RA-negative memory subset. Notes on this clone: The antigen is unknown.

V lost 4 bases to trimming and J lost 0 bases, with 14 bases between them. The CDR3 length is 15 residues. CDR1 is SGHKS and CDR2 is YYEKEE in the germline V gene (reference sequence). This chain joins TRBV5-5 and TRBJ2-7; possibly TRBD1 or TRBD2 for D (5 bases each). The material sequenced was naive CD4+ T cells sorted from blood. Subset reported: CD45RA+ positively selected. The clonotype was recovered from a man in his thirties or forties in good health. The CDR3 DNA is TGTGCCAGCAGCAATACCGGGACCATCTCCTACGAGCAGTACTTC. Its protein product is CASSNTGTISYEQYF.